The rows below give T cell receptor beta chains drawn from one sample of a study of T-cell memory formation after mild COVID-19. TCRdb reprocessed the 5' RACE reads via MiXCR and lists one record per CDR3 protein. The profile shows about 280,000 distinct CDR3 sequences, 8% to 9% of them singletons. The sequencing input was PBMCs or a T cell subset sorted from them (not recorded which). The receptors shown here come from a man between 18 and 29 years old who had mild COVID-19 (a few samples of this study predate the infection). Cell type and time point are not known. CDR3s include the opening cysteine and the closing phenylalanine or tryptophan. Only some rows state a clone size, as once, few, many or a class for expanded clones.

j_call v_call clone_size cdr3_aa
TRBJ2-7 TRBV11-2 NA CASSFSGVYEQYF
TRBJ1-6 TRBV6-6 few CASSPSPPYNSPLHF
TRBJ1-3 TRBV12-3/TRBV12-4 NA CASDEGWSGNTIYF
TRBJ1-5 TRBV2 few CASSERWRGSNQPQHF
TRBJ1-2 TRBV6-2/TRBV6-3 few CASTLWGALGYGYTF
TRBJ2-5 TRBV4-1 NA CASSQAEGTETQYF
TRBJ1-1 TRBV6-5 few CASSYSGRLNTEAFF
TRBJ2-1 TRBV5-1 NA CASSYVDRGHNEQFF
TRBJ1-4 TRBV7-8 few CASSGRQGAWREKLFF
TRBJ2-3 TRBV20-1 few CSARKGGADTQYF
TRBJ2-3 TRBV12-3/TRBV12-4 NA CARPGGWTDTQYF
TRBJ2-5 TRBV18 many CASSADGRETQYF
TRBJ2-7 TRBV7-2 NA CASSPGPGQGSSYEQYF
TRBJ2-3 TRBV7-8 few CASSLLVGGFSGQDTQYF
TRBJ1-3 TRBV5-1 few CASSGDSLFSGNTIYF
TRBJ2-3 TRBV6-5 many CATWGPGTDTQYF